The rows below give T cell receptor beta chains drawn from one sample of a study of T cell responses to AZD1222 COVID-19 vaccine. The repertoire was sequenced with immunoSEQ multiplex PCR; TCRdb's copy has only in-frame clones and lacks some. The sample holds about 140,000 clones, 91% seen once. This specimen consisted of peripheral blood, obtained 28 days after the second dose of the MenACWY control vaccine. Every receptor here comes from an adult who received the MenACWY meningococcal vaccine as a control. CDR3s include the opening cysteine and the closing phenylalanine or tryptophan. A D gene is named only where the DNA matches it firmly. Clone size is stated in some rows and not others, as once, few, many or a class when expanded.

v_call	clone_size	j_call	d_call	cdr3_nt	cdr3_aa
TRBV7-9	once	TRBJ2-1	TRBD1	TGTGCCAGCAGCCCACAGGGGGGCATCAATGAGCAGTTCTTC	CASSPQGGINEQFF
TRBV24-1	NA	TRBJ2-3	TRBD1	TGTGCCACCAGTGATCCAGGACAGGGGGCGGACACGCAGTATTTT	CATSDPGQGADTQYF
TRBV7-2	NA	TRBJ1-1	NA	TGTGCCAGCAGCTTAGATAGACGGTTGAACACTGAAGCTTTCTTT	CASSLDRRLNTEAFF
TRBV27	NA	TRBJ2-1	NA	TGTGCCAGCAGGAGCTCCTACAATGAGCAGTTCTTC	CASRSSYNEQFF
TRBV3-1/TRBV3-2	NA	TRBJ2-1	NA	TGTGCCAGCAGCCAAGTAGACAATGAGCAGTTCTTC	CASSQVDNEQFF
TRBV19	few	TRBJ2-5	TRBD1	TGTGCCAGTAGTATTGGGACAGGCCAAGAGACCCAGTACTTC	CASSIGTGQETQYF
TRBV5-1	NA	TRBJ1-6	TRBD1	TGCGCCAGCAGCTTGGCCTCGGGACAGGGTTCGGATTCACCCCTCCACTTT	CASSLASGQGSDSPLHF
TRBV28	NA	TRBJ1-5	TRBD1	TGTGCCAGCAGGTCGGACAGGATTACGCCCCAGCATTTT	CASRSDRITPQHF
TRBV7-2	NA	TRBJ1-1	NA	TGTGCCAGCAGCCTAATCCAGGGTAGCACTGAAGCTTTCTTT	CASSLIQGSTEAFF
TRBV7-2	once	TRBJ2-2	NA	TGTGCCAGCAGCCCGAAGAAAATCGGGGAGCTGTTTTTT	CASSPKKIGELFF
TRBV7-2	NA	TRBJ1-2	NA	TGTGCCAGCAGCTTAGCAGGGGGGATTCACTATGGCTACACCTTC	CASSLAGGIHYGYTF
TRBV4-3	once	TRBJ1-2	NA	TGCGCCAGCAGCCAACAAGACAGGATGCTAAACTATGGCTACACCTTC	CASSQQDRMLNYGYTF
TRBV5-1	NA	TRBJ1-2	NA	TGCGCCAGCAGCTTGCGTACAGGGATCTATGGCTACACCTTC	CASSLRTGIYGYTF
TRBV5-1	NA	TRBJ1-6	NA	TGCGCCAGCAGCTTGACCCCCAGGAGTGATTCACCCCTCCACTTT	CASSLTPRSDSPLHF
TRBV9	NA	TRBJ1-1	NA	TGTGCCAGCAGCCCAAGACGGGTCCCGAACACTGAAGCTTTCTTT	CASSPRRVPNTEAFF
TRBV6-5	once	TRBJ2-3	NA	TGTGCCAGCAGTTGGGACCCCCCAGATACGCAGTATTTT	CASSWDPPDTQYF
TRBV30	NA	TRBJ1-1	TRBD1	TGTGCCTGGAAGGGACAGGGCTCGGCTGAAGCTTTCTTT	CAWKGQGSAEAFF
TRBV28	NA	TRBJ2-2	TRBD1	TGTGCCAGCAGTTTTGCGACAGGGGGGAACACCGGGGAGCTGTTTTTT	CASSFATGGNTGELFF
TRBV28	NA	TRBJ2-1	TRBD1	TGTGCCAGCAGTTTAGACCACTTGCAGAACAGGGGCGAGCAGTTCTTC	CASSLDHLQNRGEQFF
TRBV28	NA	TRBJ1-2	TRBD1	TGTGCCAGCAGTTCCGGACAGGGAGGGGGCTACACCTTC	CASSSGQGGGYTF
TRBV5-1	once	TRBJ2-7	NA	TGCGCCAGCAGCTTGTCCGGGGACGAGCAGTACTTC	CASSLSGDEQYF
TRBV19	NA	TRBJ1-4	NA	TGTGCCAGTAGTCCACCCTGGACCGTCTTCCCTGAAAAACTGTTTTTT	CASSPPWTVFPEKLFF
TRBV2	NA	TRBJ2-3	NA	TGTGCCAGCAGCCGGCGATTTAGGGCCCCAGATACGCAGTATTTT	CASSRRFRAPDTQYF
TRBV27	NA	TRBJ1-6	NA	TGTGCCAGCAGTTTATCGGACAGAAGCTCCTATAATTCACCCCTCCACTTT	CASSLSDRSSYNSPLHF
TRBV9	NA	TRBJ2-7	NA	TGTGCCAGCAGCGTAGCTCAATCTAGCTCCTACGAGCAGTACTTC	CASSVAQSSSYEQYF
TRBV27	NA	TRBJ2-5	TRBD2	TGTGCCAGCAGTTTTGGCGGGAGTGGGAGAGAGACCCAGTACTTC	CASSFGGSGRETQYF
TRBV7-9	NA	TRBJ2-7	TRBD1	TGTGCCAGCAGCCCAGACAGGGCTTTCTCCTACGAGCAGTACTTC	CASSPDRAFSYEQYF
TRBV12-3/TRBV12-4	few	TRBJ1-2	NA	TGTGCCAGCAGTCACGCGGAGAACTATGGCTACACCTTC	CASSHAENYGYTF
TRBV19	NA	TRBJ1-5	NA	TGTGCCAGTACCCCTCGGCGGACCTTCAATCAGCCCCAGCATTTT	CASTPRRTFNQPQHF
TRBV7-9	NA	TRBJ2-7	NA	TGTGCCAGCAGCCCCTCCTACGAGCAGTACTTC	CASSPSYEQYF
TRBV20-1	NA	TRBJ1-5	TRBD1	TGCAGTGCTAGTGGGGTACAGGGGGATTTTCAGCCCCAGCATTTT	CSASGVQGDFQPQHF
TRBV6-5	NA	TRBJ1-4	NA	TGTGCCAGCAGGGACAGTCGAACTAATGAAAAACTGTTTTTT	CASRDSRTNEKLFF
TRBV7-3	NA	TRBJ2-3	TRBD2	TGTGCCAGCAGCCCACTCCGGGACTACCAACGGGATACGCAGTATTTT	CASSPLRDYQRDTQYF
TRBV18	NA	TRBJ2-2	TRBD1	TGTGCCAGCTCACCAGCCGGGACAGAGAAAACCGGGGAGCTGTTTTTT	CASSPAGTEKTGELFF
TRBV7-2	NA	TRBJ1-1	TRBD1	TGTGCCAGCAGCCAAAGACAGGGGATGAACACTGAAGCTTTCTTT	CASSQRQGMNTEAFF
TRBV21-1	NA	TRBJ1-1	NA	TGTGCCAGCAGCAAAGCCCGGACAGTCAACACTGAAGCTTTCTTT	CASSKARTVNTEAFF
TRBV6-5	NA	TRBJ2-1	NA	TGTGCCAGCAGTTACTCAAGACAGAACAATGAGCAGTTCTTC	CASSYSRQNNEQFF
TRBV7-2	NA	TRBJ2-2	NA	TGTGCCAGCAGCCCGCCTAGGGGCGTCGCCACCGGGGAGCTGTTTTTT	CASSPPRGVATGELFF
TRBV29-1	NA	TRBJ1-1	NA	TGCAGCGTTTTTCACACAGGGCCAGCTTTCTTT	CSVFHTGPAFF
TRBV18	NA	TRBJ1-1	TRBD1	TGTGCCAGCTCAACTCGGACAGGGGGCGCCGCTGAAGCTTTCTTT	CASSTRTGGAAEAFF
TRBV7-2	NA	TRBJ2-3	NA	TGTGCCAGCAGCCCACCCGCCTCCCCTGGGGATACGCAGTATTTT	CASSPPASPGDTQYF
TRBV2	NA	TRBJ1-4	NA	TGTGCCAGCAGTGAACTAACTGGTGAAAAACTGTTTTTT	CASSELTGEKLFF
TRBV21-1	NA	TRBJ2-7	NA	TGTGCCAGCAGCAAAGAGATTAGCGGGGACTACGAGCAGTACTTC	CASSKEISGDYEQYF
TRBV5-1	NA	TRBJ1-6	NA	TGCGCCAGCAGAACCGCCGCGGAGCGATCACCCCTCCACTTT	CASRTAAERSPLHF
TRBV6-1	NA	TRBJ2-1	TRBD2	TGTGCCAGCAGTGAACTAGCGGGAGTCGGCGGTGAGCAGTTCTTC	CASSELAGVGGEQFF
TRBV5-4	NA	TRBJ1-4	NA	TGTGCCAGCAGCTCTGGCGTTCGGGAAAAACTGTTTTTT	CASSSGVREKLFF
TRBV3-1/TRBV3-2	NA	TRBJ1-5	NA	TGTGCCAGCAGCCCGGGGTATGGGGATGGGAATAGCAATCAGCCCCAGCATTTT	CASSPGYGDGNSNQPQHF
TRBV28	NA	TRBJ1-5	NA	TGTGCCAGCAGTTCGGATCAGCCCCAGCATTTT	CASSSDQPQHF
TRBV19	NA	TRBJ1-2	NA	TGTGCCAGTAGTATGTCGATCGAAATTGGCTACACCTTC	CASSMSIEIGYTF
TRBV4-3	NA	TRBJ1-2	NA	TGCGCCAGCAGCCCTCGTGGGCAGGGAAACTTTGGCTACACCTTC	CASSPRGQGNFGYTF
TRBV19	NA	TRBJ2-7	NA	TGTGCCAGTAGTCAAGGACAGGGAGGGATCTACGAGCAGTACTTC	CASSQGQGGIYEQYF
TRBV28	NA	TRBJ2-5	TRBD2	TGTGCCAGCAGTAGCGGGGGGTGGGAGACCCAGTACTTC	CASSSGGWETQYF